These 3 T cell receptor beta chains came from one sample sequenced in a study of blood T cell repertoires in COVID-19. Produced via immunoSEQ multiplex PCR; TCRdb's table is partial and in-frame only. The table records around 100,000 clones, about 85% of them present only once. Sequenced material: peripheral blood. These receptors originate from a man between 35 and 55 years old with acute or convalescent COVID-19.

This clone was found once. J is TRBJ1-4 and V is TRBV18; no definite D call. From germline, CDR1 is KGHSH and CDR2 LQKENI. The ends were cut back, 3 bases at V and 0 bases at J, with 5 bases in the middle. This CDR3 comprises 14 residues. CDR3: CASSPTTTNEKLFF. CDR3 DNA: TGTGCCAGCTCACCGACAACAACTAATGAAAAACTGTTTTTT.

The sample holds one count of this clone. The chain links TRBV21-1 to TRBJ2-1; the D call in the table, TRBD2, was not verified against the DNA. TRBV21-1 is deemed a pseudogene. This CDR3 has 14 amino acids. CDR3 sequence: CASSGTSGSYEQFF. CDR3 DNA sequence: TGTGCCAGCAGCGGGACTAGCGGGAGCTATGAGCAGTTCTTC.

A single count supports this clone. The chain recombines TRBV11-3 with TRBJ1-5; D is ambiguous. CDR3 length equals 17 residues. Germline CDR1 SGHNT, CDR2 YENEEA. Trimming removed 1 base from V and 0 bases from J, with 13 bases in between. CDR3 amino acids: CASSLAGTLYSNQPQHF. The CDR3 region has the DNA TGTGCCAGCAGCTTAGCGGGTACACTCTATAGCAATCAGCCCCAGCATTTT.